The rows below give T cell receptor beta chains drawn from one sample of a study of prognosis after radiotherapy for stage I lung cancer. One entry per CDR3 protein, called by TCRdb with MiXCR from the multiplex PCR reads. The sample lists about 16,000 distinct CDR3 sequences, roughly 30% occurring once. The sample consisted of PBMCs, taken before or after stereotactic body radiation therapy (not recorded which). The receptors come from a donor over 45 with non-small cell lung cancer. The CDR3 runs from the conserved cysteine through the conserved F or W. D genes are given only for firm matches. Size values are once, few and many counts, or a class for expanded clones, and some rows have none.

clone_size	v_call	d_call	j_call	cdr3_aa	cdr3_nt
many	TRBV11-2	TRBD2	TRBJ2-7	CASSLKGTSGIWAYEQYF	TGTGCCAGCAGCTTGAAGGGGACTAGCGGGATTTGGGCCTACGAGCAGTACTTC
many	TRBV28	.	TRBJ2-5	CASSTRGPVETQYF	TGTGCCAGCAGTACGCGGGGACCAGTGGAGACCCAGTACTTC
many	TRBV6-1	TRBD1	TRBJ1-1	CASSQLGTGGTEAFF	TGTGCCAGCAGTCAACTCGGGACAGGGGGCACTGAAGCTTTCTTT
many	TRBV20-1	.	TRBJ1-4	CSAIGTPPTNEKLFF	TGCAGTGCTATCGGGACCCCGCCAACTAATGAAAAACTGTTTTTT
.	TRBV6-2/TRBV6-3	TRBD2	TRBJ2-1	CTSNPSGRTIELFF	TGTACCAGCAACCCTAGCGGGAGGACCATTGAGCTGTTCTTC
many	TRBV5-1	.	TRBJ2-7	CASSLAPGSSYEQYF	TGCGCCAGCAGCTTGGCCCCAGGGAGCTCCTACGAGCAGTACTTC
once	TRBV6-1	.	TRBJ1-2	CASRHQDRYTF	TGTGCCAGCAGACACCAGGATCGCTACACCTTC
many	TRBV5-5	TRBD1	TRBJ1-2	CASSTDKDRNYGYTF	TGTGCCAGCAGCACGGATAAGGACAGGAACTATGGCTACACCTTC
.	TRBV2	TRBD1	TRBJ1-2	CAKPTGSENSGGYTF	TGTGCCAAACCGACAGGGTCTGAAAACTCGGGGGGCTACACCTTC
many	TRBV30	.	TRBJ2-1	CAWSGGYDEQFF	TGTGCCTGGAGTGGAGGGTACGATGAGCAGTTCTTC
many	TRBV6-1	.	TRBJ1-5	CASSPTRGMNQPQHF	TGTGCCAGCAGTCCGACCAGAGGGATGAATCAGCCCCAGCATTTT
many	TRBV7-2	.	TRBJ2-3	CASSLAGAADTQYF	TGTGCCAGCAGCTTAGCGGGAGCCGCAGATACGCAGTATTTT
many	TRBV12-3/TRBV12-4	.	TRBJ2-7	CASSLNRNTYEQYF	TGTGCCAGCAGTTTAAACAGAAACACCTACGAGCAGTACTTC
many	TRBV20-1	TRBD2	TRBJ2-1	CSVEGLAGGVGEQFF	TGCAGTGTGGAGGGACTAGCGGGAGGTGTGGGAGAGCAGTTCTTC
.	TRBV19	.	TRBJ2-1	CASSIGGRDYNEQFF	TGTGCCAGTAGTATTGGGGGGCGGGACTACAATGAGCAGTTCTTC
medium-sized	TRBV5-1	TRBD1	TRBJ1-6	CASSLSGQGLNSPLHF	TGCGCCAGCAGCTTGTCAGGACAGGGTTTGAATTCACCCCTCCACTTT
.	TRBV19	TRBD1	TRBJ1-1	CASSSQGGRAEAFF	TGTGCCAGTAGTTCACAGGGGGGCAGGGCTGAAGCTTTCTTT
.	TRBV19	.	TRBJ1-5	CASRPVDSNQPKHF	TGCGCCAGCAGGCCCGTGGATAGCAATCAGCCCAAGCATTTT
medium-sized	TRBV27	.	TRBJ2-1	CASSAQGFYNEQFF	TGTGCCAGCAGTGCGCAAGGCTTCTACAATGAGCAGTTCTTC
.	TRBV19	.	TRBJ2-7	CASSSPGPLYEQYF	TGTGCCAGTAGTAGTCCAGGGCCGCTCTACGAGCAGTACTTC
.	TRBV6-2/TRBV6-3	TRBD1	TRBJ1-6	CASSEPGDRRLNSHPHF	TGTGCCAGCAGTGAACCGGGGGACAGGAGGCTTAATTCACACCCCCACTTT
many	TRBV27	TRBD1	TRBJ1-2	CASSPLGQLINGYTF	TGTGCCAGCAGTCCACTGGGACAGCTAATTAATGGCTACACCTTC
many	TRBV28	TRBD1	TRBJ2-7	CASSLTRQGYEQYF	TGTGCCAGCAGTTTAACGAGACAGGGCTACGAGCAGTACTTC
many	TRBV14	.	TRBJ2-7	CASSNFAYEQYF	TGTGCCAGCAGCAACTTTGCCTACGAGCAGTACTTC